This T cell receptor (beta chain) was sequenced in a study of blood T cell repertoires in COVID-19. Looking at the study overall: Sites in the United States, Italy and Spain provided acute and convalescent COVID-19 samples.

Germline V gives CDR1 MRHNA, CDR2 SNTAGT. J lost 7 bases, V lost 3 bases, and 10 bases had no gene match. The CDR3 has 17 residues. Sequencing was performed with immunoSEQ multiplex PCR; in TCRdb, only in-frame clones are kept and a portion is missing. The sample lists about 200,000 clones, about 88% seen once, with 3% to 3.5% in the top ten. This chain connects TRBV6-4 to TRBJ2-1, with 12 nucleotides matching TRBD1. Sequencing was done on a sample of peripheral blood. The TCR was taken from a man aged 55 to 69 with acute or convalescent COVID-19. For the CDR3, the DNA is TGTGCCAGCAGTGATACCCCGGGACAGGGGGCCTTAAATGAGCAGTTCTTC. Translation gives CASSDTPGQGALNEQFF.